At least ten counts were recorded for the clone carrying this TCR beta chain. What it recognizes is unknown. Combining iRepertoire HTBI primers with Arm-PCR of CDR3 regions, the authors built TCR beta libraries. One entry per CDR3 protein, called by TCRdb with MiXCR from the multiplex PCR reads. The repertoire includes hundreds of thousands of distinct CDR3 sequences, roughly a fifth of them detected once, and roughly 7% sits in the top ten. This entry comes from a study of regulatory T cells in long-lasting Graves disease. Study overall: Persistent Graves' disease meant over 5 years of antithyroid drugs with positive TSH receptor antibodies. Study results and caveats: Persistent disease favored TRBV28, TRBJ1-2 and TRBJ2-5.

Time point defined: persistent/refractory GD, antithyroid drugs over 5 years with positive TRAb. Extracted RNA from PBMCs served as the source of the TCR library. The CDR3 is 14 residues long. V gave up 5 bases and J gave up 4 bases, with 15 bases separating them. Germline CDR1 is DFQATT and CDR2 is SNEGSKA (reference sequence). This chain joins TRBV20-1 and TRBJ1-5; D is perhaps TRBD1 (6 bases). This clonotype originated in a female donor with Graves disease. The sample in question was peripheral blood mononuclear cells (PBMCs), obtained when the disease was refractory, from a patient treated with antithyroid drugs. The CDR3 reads CSAPSTGGNQPQHF. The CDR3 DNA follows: TGCAGTGCTCCATCGACAGGAGGGAATCAGCCCCAGCATTTT.